This T cell receptor beta chain derives from a study of blood T cell repertoires in COVID-19. Study summary: Samples representing acute and convalescent COVID-19 were sourced from the United States, Italy and Spain. PBMCs, B-cell-depleted T cells, or T cells were the source of the cDNA or gDNA that made up the material.

This clone has a handful of counts. Germline CDR1 and CDR2: LNHDA and SQIVND (reference sequence). CDR3 length: 13 amino acids. Germline trimming cut 6 bases from V and 5 bases from J; bases unmatched to any gene: 4. The study recruited people aged about 18 to 90 years across roughly 25 US areas. Participant-given clinical history determined each cohort assignment. The table came from immunoSEQ multiplex PCR; TCRdb's copy has only in-frame clones and leaves some out. The sample lists roughly 150,000 clones; roughly 80% were seen once. The source is a woman aged 40 to 50 with acute COVID-19. The specimen was PBMCs or T cells enriched from blood (not recorded which). This chain links TRBV19 with TRBJ1-2; TRBD1 aligns across 9 bases. The DNA of the CDR3 is TGTGCCAGTAGCGGGACAGGGTTGTATGGCTACACCTTC. It is translated as CASSGTGLYGYTF.